Each of the 20 T cell receptor beta chains below was sequenced from the same sample in a study of CD8+ T cells in alopecia areata. Investigators isolated RNA and reverse transcribed it into cDNA to act as the sequencing template. Measured with immunoSEQ multiplex PCR; TCRdb has only the in-frame clones, and not every one. The sample shows approximately 280,000 clones, none of them appearing just once. The sorting of pooled cutaneous lymph node cells relied on CD4, CD8alpha, NKG2D, NKG2ACE and other markers. The sample was CD4+ T cells sorted from a lymph node. The receptors were sampled from a C3H/HeJ mouse with alopecia areata. MHC haplotype of the strain: H2-k.

About this clone: Germline and genes: mouse. The read is 4 residues too short to cover the CDR3 end, so that end is filled in from the germline J gene. This chain uses TRBV19 with TRBJ1-1; D not resolved. CDR3 length equals 11 residues. The V gene's germline CDR1 is FNHDT and CDR2 SITEND (reference sequence). CDR3 bases read: TGTGCCAGCAGTATTCTCCCA. It encodes CASSILP. The whole CDR3 protein is CASSILPEVFF.

A few counts support this clone. All gene names here are mouse names. Read sequence stops 4 residues before the CDR3 end, and the germline J gene provides the missing end. The rearrangement joins TRBV19 to TRBJ2-1; TRBD1 matches 8 bases. The V segment lost 4 bases and the J segment 1 base; nucleotides outside the gene matches: 7. CDR1 is FNHDT and CDR2 is SITEND in the germline V gene (reference sequence). The CDR3 loop spans 16 amino acids. The covered CDR3 bases are TGTGCCAGCAGTCCCCAGGGGGCAGGGAACTATGCT. The encoded protein is CASSPQGAGNYA. The entire CDR3 protein is CASSPQGAGNYAEQFF.

This clone has more than one count but fewer than ten. Gene names and germline match the mouse. The read gets to within 4 residues of the CDR3 end, and the germline J gene fills in the rest. The chain couples TRBV1 to TRBJ2-1; 10 nucleotides match TRBD2. CDR1 is NSQYPW and CDR2 is LRSPGD in the germline V gene (reference sequence). V trimming: 3 bases; J trimming: 1 base; junction bases outside the gene matches: 3. The CDR3 sequence is 16 residues long. This CDR3 is CTCSAPLGGNYAEQFF. Partial CDR3 DNA: TGCACCTGCAGTGCCCCACTGGGGGGGAACTATGCT.

Details on this clone: Germline and genes here are mouse. The CDR3 goes on 4 residues after the read ends, and that part is filled in from the germline J gene. The chain recombines TRBV1 with TRBJ2-3; the D is unclear. Germline V gene lookup returns CDR1 NSQYPW and CDR2 LRSPGD (reference sequence). The V gene lost 5 bases and the J gene lost 0 bases, with 12 bases spanning the gap. The CDR3 has 15 amino acids. The CDR3 region is CTCSPPQTSAETLYF. The CDR3 bases that were read are TGCACCTGCAGTCCCCCCCAAACTAGTGCAGAA.

A note on this clone: Gene labels here are mouse ones. Other nucleotide sequences in the sample specify the same CDR3. Here the CDR3 reads CASSEDSSQNTLYF. Partial CDR3 DNA: TGTGCCAGCAGTGAAGACAGTAGTCAAAAC. The rearrangement links TRBV13-3 to TRBJ2-4; a weak D match, TRBD1 (5 bases). The read ends 4 residues before the CDR3 terminus; that terminus is restored from the germline J gene. Trimming shortened V by 2 bases and J by 0 bases, and 7 bases separated the two germline ends. This CDR3 has 14 amino acids. CDR1 NNHDY and CDR2 SYVADS come from the germline V gene.

As to this clone: Here the gene names and germline are mouse. The read ends 4 residues before the CDR3 terminus; that terminus is restored from the germline J gene. The chain joins TRBV13-2 to TRBJ1-1; D is perhaps TRBD1 (6 bases). Germline CDR1 reads NNHNN; CDR2 reads SYGAGS (reference sequence). Trimming left V 3 bases short and J 0 bases short, with 12 bases between. This CDR3 comprises 15 residues. The CDR3 loop reads CASGGPGQANTEVFF. The sequenced part of the CDR3 DNA is TGTGCCAGCGGTGGCCCGGGACAAGCAAACACA.

Turning to this clone: Genes and germline come from the mouse. The read ends 4 residues shy of where the CDR3 ends; the end is completed using the germline J gene. The rearrangement links TRBV5 to TRBJ2-2, with 9 bases aligning to TRBD1. Germline loops: CDR1 LGHNA, CDR2 YNLKQL (reference sequence). The CDR3 is 15 residues long. J gave up 6 bases and V 4 bases, and 6 bases lay outside the gene matches. This CDR3 is CASSPAGTGPGQLYF. The part of the CDR3 DNA that was read is TGTGCCAGCAGCCCCGCCGGGACAGGGCCCGGG.

In regard to this clone: Each gene name is a mouse one. Coverage ceases 4 residues before the CDR3 finishes, and the germline J gene fills in the end. The V gene is TRBV1, the J gene TRBJ2-1; 7 bases are shared with TRBD1. CDR3 length: 14 residues. CDR1 NSQYPW and CDR2 LRSPGD come from the germline V gene (reference sequence). CDR3 DNA (partial): TGCACCTGCAGTGAGACAGGGAAAGGCGCT. This gives the protein CTCSETGKGA. The entire CDR3 sequence reads CTCSETGKGAEQFF.

Regarding this clone: All gene names here are mouse names. The read finishes 4 residues shy of the CDR3 end, and the germline J gene is used to complete it. This CDR3 is also generated by other DNA sequences in the sample. This rearrangement joins TRBV31 to TRBJ2-2, with 8 bases matching TRBD2. The CDR3 totals 15 residues. Germline V lookup: CDR1 GKSSPN, CDR2 SITVG. Unmatched junction bases numbered 2, after V lost 0 bases and J lost 2 bases. The CDR3: CAWSLSGGNTGQLYF. The covered CDR3 bases are TGTGCCTGGAGTCTGTCTGGGGGGAACACCGGG.

To note about this clone: The genes are named according to mouse. The CDR3 end lies 4 residues beyond the end of the read and is filled in from the germline J gene. This chain connects TRBV13-1 to TRBJ2-2; 7 nucleotides agree with TRBD2. Germline loops: CDR1 NSHNY, CDR2 SYGAGN. The CDR3 runs 15 residues. V was pared by 6 bases and J by 0 bases, with 5 bases of the junction left unmatched. This CDR3 is CASKKLGTNTGQLYF. Partial CDR3 DNA: TGTGCCAGCAAGAAACTGGGGACAAACACCGGG.

This clone turned up a few times. Mouse gene names and germline throughout. The read terminates 4 residues ahead of where the CDR3 ends, so the germline J gene completes it. The chain links TRBV13-1 to TRBJ2-5, with 8 nucleotides matching TRBD2. CDR1 and CDR2 from the germline V gene are NSHNY and SYGAGN. CDR3 size: 15 residues. The V gene end was trimmed by 1 base and the J gene end by 2 bases; junction bases not matched to a gene: 3. The CDR3 DNA, read in part, is TGTGCCAGCAGTGATTCCTGGGGGGCCCAAGAC. This gives the protein CASSDSWGAQD. The CDR3 as a whole reads CASSDSWGAQDTQYF.

This clone was detected many times. Gene names and germline match the mouse. CDR3 bases read: TGTGCCAGCAGTGAGACAGGGAATTCGCCC. Its translation: CASSETGNSP. In full, the CDR3 is CASSETGNSPLYF. V is TRBV13-1 and J is TRBJ1-6; 7 bases align to TRBD1. The observed sequence ends 3 residues before the CDR3 terminus, with the missing tail filled in from the germline J gene. TRBJ1-6 qualifies as an ORF whose function is uncertain. CDR3 length: 13 amino acids. Germline loops: CDR1 NSHNY, CDR2 SYGAGN. The V and J ends lost 2 bases and 7 bases, in that order; junction bases with no gene match: 0.

A remark on this clone: These gene names are mouse names. The read comes to an end 4 residues before the CDR3 does, leaving the germline J gene to fill in the end. J is TRBJ1-1 and V is TRBV13-1; 8 nucleotides align to TRBD1. This CDR3 has 13 amino acids. Per the germline V gene, CDR1 is NSHNY and CDR2 is SYGAGN. CDR3 in amino acids: CASSHRGRTEVFF. CDR3 DNA, as far as it was read: TGTGCCAGCAGCCACAGGGGGAGAACA.

Concerning this clone: The germline and genes are mouse ones. Coverage ceases 4 residues before the CDR3 finishes, and the germline J gene fills in the end. This chain joins TRBV13-2 and TRBJ1-1; 8 nucleotides match TRBD1. Germline values: CDR1 NNHNN, CDR2 SYGAGS (reference sequence). This CDR3 has 15 amino acids. The CDR3 here is CASGDAKDRASEVFF. CDR3 bases read: TGTGCCAGCGGTGATGCGAAGGACAGGGCCTCA.

Only a few counts were recorded for this clone. The gene names here belong to mouse. From the germline J gene comes the end of the CDR3, since the read stops 4 residues before it. The J gene is TRBJ2-1, the V gene TRBV19; D is undetermined. V was cut by 5 bases and J by 5 bases, with 5 bases left in between. Germline lookup yields CDR1 FNHDT and CDR2 SITEND (reference sequence). The length of the CDR3 is 11 residues. The CDR3 DNA, read in part, is TGTGCCAGCAGCGACAATGCT. Amino acids: CASSDNA. The entire CDR3 is CASSDNAEQFF.

This clone was detected many times. Genes and germline come from the mouse. Read coverage stops 3 residues before the CDR3 terminus; the germline J gene supplies the remainder. Other DNA sequences of this sample code for an identical CDR3. J is TRBJ1-6 and V is TRBV13-1; perhaps TRBD1 as D (6 bases). TRBJ1-6 carries the ORF label, with uncertain function. The V gene's germline CDR1 is NSHNY and CDR2 SYGAGN. The CDR3 length is 14 residues. The V end lost 3 bases, the J end lost 6 bases, and 10 bases lay between the germline ends. CDR3 sequence reads: CASSVQGSNSPLYF. Incomplete CDR3 DNA: TGTGCCAGCAGTGTCCAGGGGAGTAATTCGCCC.

Concerning this clone: Genes and germline are mouse. The read ends 4 residues shy of where the CDR3 ends; the end is completed using the germline J gene. This same CDR3 is encoded by further DNA sequences in the sample. V and J are TRBV13-2 and TRBJ2-2; the D is unclear. Looked up from germline, CDR1 is NNHNN and CDR2 is SYGAGS (reference sequence). This CDR3 is built from 13 residues. Between the trimmed V and J ends, which lost 5 bases and 1 base, there was a span of 6 bases. The chain's CDR3 is CASGTENTGQLYF. The sequenced CDR3 bases are TGTGCCAGCGGCACAGAAAACACCGGG.

In the case of this clone: Gene names denote mouse genes. The read finishes 4 residues shy of the CDR3 end, and the germline J gene is used to complete it. V usage is TRBV1 and J usage is TRBJ1-2, with 10 bases that match TRBD1. V gave up 4 bases and J gave up 2 bases; unmatched junction bases: 1. This CDR3 spans 14 amino acids. Germline CDR1 NSQYPW, CDR2 LRSPGD (reference sequence). The sequenced part of the CDR3 DNA is TGCACCTGCAGTGGGGGACAGGGGAACTCC. Translated, it gives CTCSGGQGNS. The entire CDR3 protein reads CTCSGGQGNSDYTF.

On this clone itself: Each gene name is a mouse one. The sequenced fragment ends 4 residues before the CDR3 boundary, so the rest is inferred from the germline J gene. The chain uses TRBV13-1 and TRBJ2-3, with D perhaps TRBD1 (6 bases). The CDR3 extends over 14 amino acids. The germline V gene encodes CDR1 NSHNY and CDR2 SYGAGN. V lost 6 bases to trimming and J lost 1 base, with 12 bases between them. CDR3 sequence: CASTQGRGAETLYF. The CDR3 DNA, read in part, is TGTGCCAGCACCCAGGGGAGAGGTGCAGAA.

This clone appeared a few times. Gene names refer to mouse genes. The read gets to within 4 residues of the CDR3 end, and the germline J gene fills in the rest. The chain employs TRBV31 and TRBJ1-2; tentative D call: TRBD1 (5 bases). This CDR3 is built from 14 residues. V was clipped by 3 bases and J by 0 bases, with 11 bases between them. Germline loops: CDR1 GKSSPN, CDR2 SITVG. The sequenced CDR3 bases are TGTGCCTGGAGCCAGGACAATGCAAACTCC. Its translation: CAWSQDNANS. The whole CDR3 is CAWSQDNANSDYTF.